This is a list of T cell receptor beta chains from one sample in a study of blood T cell repertoires in COVID-19. Measured with immunoSEQ multiplex PCR; TCRdb has only the in-frame clones, and not every one. The sample holds 7,500 to 8,500 clones, roughly 80% seen once. The sequenced sample consisted of peripheral blood. These receptors all come from a human donor with active COVID-19. The donor label of this sample is uncertain. Both conserved end residues are part of each CDR3. The D gene is left open where the match is weak. The size entry is marked missing in some rows and otherwise reads once, few, many or a size class.

size,J,D,V,CDR3,DNA
once,TRBJ2-3,TRBD1,TRBV10-2,CASSESFQGGTDTQYF,TGCGCCAGCAGTGAGTCGTTCCAGGGGGGCACAGATACGCAGTATTTT
once,TRBJ1-3,TRBD1,TRBV4-2,CASRQSQGAAGNTIYF,TGTGCCAGCAGACAATCACAGGGGGCTGCTGGAAACACCATATATTTT
NA,TRBJ2-7,NA,TRBV28,CASSYRDEQYF,TGTGCCAGCAGTTACAGGGACGAGCAGTACTTC
once,TRBJ2-1,NA,TRBV7-6,CASSLDGNLWNEQFF,TGTGCCAGCAGCTTAGACGGGAACCTGTGGAATGAGCAGTTCTTC
once,TRBJ2-7,NA,TRBV7-8,CASSLARTYEQYF,TGTGCCAGCAGCTTAGCCAGGACCTACGAGCAGTACTTC
NA,TRBJ2-1,TRBD2,TRBV3-1/TRBV3-2,CASSQPLGTSGSNEQFF,TGTGCCAGCAGCCAACCCTTGGGGACTAGCGGGAGTAATGAGCAGTTCTTC
NA,TRBJ2-3,TRBD2,TRBV29-1,CSVGRLAGGSTDTQYF,TGCAGCGTTGGGCGACTAGCGGGAGGGAGCACAGATACGCAGTATTTT
NA,TRBJ2-3,NA,TRBV5-6,CASSPGVGAGTDTQYF,TGTGCCAGCAGCCCTGGAGTGGGGGCCGGCACAGATACGCAGTATTTT
NA,TRBJ1-5,NA,TRBV4-1,CASSQDRQADQPQHF,TGCGCCAGCAGCCAGGATCGACAGGCGGATCAGCCCCAGCATTTT
NA,TRBJ2-7,TRBD2,TRBV27,CASSHGTSGLVYEQYF,TGTGCCAGCAGTCACGGGACTAGCGGGTTAGTCTACGAGCAGTACTTC
NA,TRBJ1-1,NA,TRBV5-1,CASSLERTATEAFF,TGCGCCAGCAGCTTGGAGAGAACCGCCACTGAAGCTTTCTTT
NA,TRBJ2-1,TRBD2,TRBV4-2,CASSQVTSTYNEQFF,TGTGCCAGCAGCCAAGTGACTAGCACCTACAATGAGCAGTTCTTC
NA,TRBJ2-7,TRBD1,TRBV6-6,CASKAQGAHYEQYF,TGTGCCAGCAAAGCGCAGGGGGCACACTACGAGCAGTACTTC
NA,TRBJ2-7,NA,TRBV7-2,CASSSGTPPTSSYEQYF,TGTGCCAGCAGCTCTGGGACTCCCCCTACTAGCTCCTACGAGCAGTACTTC
few,TRBJ1-6,NA,TRBV19,CASSESRDPRGNSPLHF,TGTGCCAGTAGTGAGTCCCGGGACCCCAGGGGTAATTCACCCCTCCACTTT
NA,TRBJ2-1,TRBD2,TRBV7-2,CASSSGLAVYNEQFF,TGTGCCAGCAGCTCTGGACTAGCGGTATACAATGAGCAGTTCTTC